The 23 T cell receptor beta chains listed next were all sequenced from one sample in a study of control samples from healthy donors and cancer patients. Method: immunoSEQ multiplex PCR; TCRdb's copy keeps in-frame clones and lacks some. In the table there are around 250,000 clones, around 80% of which are singletons. Sequencing was carried out using PBMCs. The origin of the receptors is a woman aged 60-75 years with lung cancer.

The V gene is TRBV7-6, the J gene TRBJ1-4; a weak D match, TRBD1 (6 bases). The CDR3 length is 15 residues. V was pared by 5 bases and J by 7 bases, with 17 bases between. Germline V gives CDR1 SGHVS, CDR2 FNYEAQ. CDR3 sequence: CASSKGGGAGEKLFF. CDR3 DNA: TGTGCCAGCAGCAAGGGTGGGGGCGCTGGTGAAAAACTGTTTTTT.

The chain couples TRBV3-1 (or the pseudogene TRBV3-2) to TRBJ2-1, with TRBD2 matching over 10 bases. V lost 1 base to trimming and J lost 6 bases; unmatched junction nucleotides: 9. The germline V gene encodes CDR1 LGHDT and CDR2 YNNKEL (reference sequence). The CDR3 runs 17 residues. In nucleotides, the CDR3 is TGTGCCAGCAGCCAAGGTCTCGGAGCGGGGGGGACCAATGAGCAGTTCTTC. This encodes CASSQGLGAGGTNEQFF.

This rearrangement joins TRBV4-1 to TRBJ1-4; TRBD1 might be the D (6 bases). Germline CDR1 reads MGHRA; CDR2 reads YSYEKL. There are 18 residues in the CDR3. V gave up 3 bases and J gave up 2 bases, with 19 bases separating them. CDR3 sequence: CASSQKTQGGGTNEKLFF. Here the CDR3 DNA reads TGCGCCAGCAGCCAGAAAACACAGGGCGGGGGGACTAATGAAAAACTGTTTTTT.

The chain joins TRBV4-1 to TRBJ2-1; tentatively, D is TRBD2 (5 bases). This CDR3 is 16 amino acids long. In germline, CDR1 is MGHRA, CDR2 YSYEKL. Trimming pared 3 bases from V and 0 bases from J, leaving 12 bases between. The CDR3 region has the DNA TGCGCCAGCAGCCATGCCGGGGTTAGCTCCTACAATGAGCAGTTCTTC. Amino acid sequence: CASSHAGVSSYNEQFF.

This chain uses TRBV9 with TRBJ2-3, with no clear D. Per germline, CDR1 SGDLS and CDR2 YYNGEE. Trimming removed 0 bases at V and 4 bases at J, with 6 bases between. The CDR3 extends over 13 amino acids. The CDR3 DNA sequence: TGTGCCAGCAGCGTAGGTTTGTCAGATACGCAGTATTTT. Residues: CASSVGLSDTQYF.

This chain links TRBV5-4 with TRBJ2-6, with D tentatively TRBD1 (6 bases). V was pared by 1 base and J by 0 bases, with 14 bases between. The CDR3 has 18 amino acids. Germline V lookup: CDR1 SGHNT, CDR2 YYREEE (reference sequence). The CDR3 DNA reads TGTGCCAGCAGCTTGTCGAACAGGGCTTACTCTGGGGCCAACGTCCTGACTTTC. This sequence encodes CASSLSNRAYSGANVLTF.

The chain employs TRBV18 and TRBJ1-6, with 7 positions matching TRBD1. J lost 10 bases, V lost 1 base, and 16 bases had no gene match. CDR3 length: 18 amino acids. CDR1 KGHSH and CDR2 LQKENI come from the germline V gene. CDR3 DNA sequence: TGTGCCAGCTCACCACGACGACCGGGACAGAGTGTGGAGTCACCCCTCCACTTT. Its protein is CASSPRRPGQSVESPLHF.

The chain employs TRBV2 and TRBJ2-3; TRBD2 matches at 7 bases. The CDR3 extends over 14 amino acids. Germline V gives CDR1 SNHLY, CDR2 FYNNEI. After removal of 7 bases from V and 0 bases from J, the junction contained 4 bases not matched to a gene. This chain's CDR3 is CASTERESTDTQYF. The DNA of the CDR3 is TGTGCCAGCACCGAGCGGGAAAGCACAGATACGCAGTATTTT.

The J gene is TRBJ2-6, the V gene TRBV5-1; D is tentatively TRBD1 or TRBD2 (6 bases each). Per the germline V gene, CDR1 is SGHRS and CDR2 is YFSETQ. Between the trimmed V and J ends, which lost 4 bases and 2 bases, there was a span of 13 bases. The CDR3 loop spans 16 amino acids. The CDR3 DNA reads TGCGCCAGCAGCGTGGGGGGCAGAACTGGGGCCAACGTCCTGACTTTC. Translation gives CASSVGGRTGANVLTF. The full variable domain, rest sourced from reference TRBV5-1 and TRBJ2-6, is KAGVTQTPRYLIKTRGQQVTLSCSPISGHRSVSWYQQTPGQGLQFLFEYFSETQRNKGNFPGRFSGRQFSNSRSEMNVSTLELGDSALYLCASSVGGRTGANVLTFGAGSRLTVL.

This sequence joins TRBV6-6 and TRBJ1-1, with 11 bases that match TRBD1. Germline V CDR1 and CDR2: MNHNY, SVGAGI (reference sequence). This CDR3 comprises 15 residues. The ends lost 8 bases at V and 3 bases at J; junction bases unmatched: 8. DNA of the CDR3: TGTGCCAGCGGGGGACAGGGGGTCGGTCACACTGAAGCTTTCTTT. Protein product: CASGGQGVGHTEAFF.

The chain joins TRBV19 to TRBJ2-3; a possible D gene is TRBD1 (7 bases). This CDR3 spans 15 amino acids. Germline values: CDR1 LNHDA, CDR2 SQIVND (reference sequence). Trimming shortened V by 5 bases and J by 4 bases, and 16 bases separated the two germline ends. CDR3 region: CASSPQGDSADTQYF. The DNA for the CDR3 is TGTGCCAGTAGTCCCCAGGGGGACTCCGCAGATACGCAGTATTTT.

This clone was observed once. In DNA form, the CDR3 reads TGTGCCAGCAGCCTGCTGGAGAGGGGATGGGAGACCCAGTACTTC. This codes for CASSLLERGWETQYF. The chain is built from TRBV3-1 (or the pseudogene TRBV3-2) and TRBJ2-5; the D gene could be TRBD1 or TRBD2 (5 bases each). Trimming took 4 bases from V and 5 from J, leaving 17 bases between them. The CDR3 has 15 residues. Germline V CDR1 and CDR2: LGHDT, YNNKEL (reference sequence).

DNA for the CDR3: TGTGCCAGCAGCTTAATTCCTAGACAAAACACCGGGGAGCTGTTTTTT. Residues: CASSLIPRQNTGELFF. The chain combines TRBV7-9 with TRBJ2-2; no reliable D call. V lost 2 bases to trimming and J lost 2 bases, with 12 bases between them. Germline lookup yields CDR1 SEHNR and CDR2 FQNEAQ (reference sequence). The CDR3 runs to 16 residues.

This chain connects TRBV5-1 to TRBJ2-1; 8 nucleotides match TRBD2. V lost 0 bases and J lost 4; bases outside the gene matches: 3. Germline lookup yields CDR1 SGHRS and CDR2 YFSETQ. The CDR3 contains 15 residues. In nucleotides, the CDR3 is TGCGCCAGCAGCTTGGAGGCTAGCGGGTACAATGAGCAGTTCTTC. It specifies CASSLEASGYNEQFF.

This clone was counted a few times. The gene calls are TRBV5-6 and TRBJ2-7; 11 nucleotides line up with TRBD2. V lost 4 bases and J lost 2; bases outside the gene matches: 8. CDR1 and CDR2 from the germline V gene are SGHDT and YYEEEE. The CDR3 is 16 residues long. In DNA form, the CDR3 reads TGTGCCAGCAGCCCGCAAGCTAGCGGGGGGCCCTACGAGCAGTACTTC. Translated, it gives CASSPQASGGPYEQYF.

The table lists this clone with a count of one. The rearrangement links TRBV3-1 (or the pseudogene TRBV3-2) to TRBJ2-7; 13 nucleotides agree with TRBD2. This CDR3 spans 14 amino acids. Trimming at V came to 1 base and at J to 9 bases, leaving 3 bases not matched to a gene. From germline, CDR1 is LGHDT and CDR2 YNNKEL (reference sequence). The CDR3 protein is CASSQGTSGRAQYF. The DNA for the CDR3 is TGTGCCAGCAGCCAAGGAACTAGCGGGAGGGCGCAGTACTTC.

The chain is built from TRBV19 and TRBJ1-5; D call uncertain. V dropped 4 bases and J dropped 6 bases, with 13 bases sitting between them. The CDR3 covers 14 residues. Per germline, CDR1 LNHDA and CDR2 SQIVND (reference sequence). The CDR3 sequence: CASSKSPGGQPQHF. The DNA of the CDR3 is TGTGCCAGTAGTAAATCCCCGGGTGGTCAGCCCCAGCATTTT.

Notes on this clone: One end of the junction is discordant with germline, which a read error may explain. The chain carries TRBV2 and TRBJ2-1; D unresolved. The CDR3 totals 13 residues. The germline V gene has CDR1 SNHLY and CDR2 FYNNEI. This CDR3 is CASSRTFYTEQFF. DNA of the CDR3: TGTGCCAGCAGCCGAACATTCTACACTGAGCAGTTCTTC. Full variable domain (rest looked up from reference TRBV2 and TRBJ2-1): EPEVTQTPSHQVTQMGQEVILRCVPISNHLYFYWYRQILGQKVEFLVSFYNNEISEKSEIFDDQFSVERPDGSNFTLKIRSTKLEDSAMYFCASSRTFYTEQFFGPGTRLTVL.

This chain uses TRBV28 with TRBJ2-5; D might be TRBD2 (6 bases). The germline CDR1 and CDR2 sequences are MDHEN and SYDVKM. Between the trimmed V and J ends, which lost 6 bases and 2 bases, there was a span of 13 bases. The CDR3 extends over 14 amino acids. The CDR3 bases are TGTGCCAGCAGCCCCCGGGAGCTACAAGAGACCCAGTACTTC. Encoded protein: CASSPRELQETQYF.

This chain uses TRBV18 with TRBJ1-1; 7 positions match TRBD1. This CDR3 region has 13 residues. CDR1 and CDR2 from the germline V gene are KGHSH and LQKENI. After removal of 3 bases from V and 3 bases from J, the junction contained 1 base not matched to a gene. Here the CDR3 DNA reads TGTGCCAGCTCACCCGACAGGGACACTGAAGCTTTCTTT. This gives the protein CASSPDRDTEAFF.

The V call is TRBV11-2, the J call TRBJ2-1, with 7 nucleotides matching TRBD2. The CDR3 covers 14 residues. CDR1 and CDR2 from the germline V gene are SGHAT and FQNNGV. With V trimmed by 5 bases and J by 3 bases, 4 bases remained unmatched. This CDR3 reads CASSEASGYNEQFF. The CDR3, as DNA: TGTGCCAGCAGCGAAGCTAGCGGCTACAATGAGCAGTTCTTC.

V gene TRBV29-1 combines with J gene TRBJ2-3; no clear D gene. CDR3 length equals 13 residues. Germline V gene sequence: CDR1 SQVTM, CDR2 ANQGSEA. V dropped 4 bases and J dropped 1 base, with 9 bases sitting between them. The CDR3 is CSVVAGGTDTQYF. In DNA, the CDR3 is TGCAGCGTTGTGGCAGGCGGCACAGATACGCAGTATTTT.

This clone was observed once. The chain joins TRBV27 to TRBJ1-1; TRBD1 aligns across 8 bases. This CDR3 comprises 15 residues. Trimming cost V 3 bases and J 5 bases; bases outside gene matches: 8. From germline, CDR1 is MNHEY and CDR2 SMNVEV (reference sequence). The CDR3 region has the DNA TGTGCCAGCAGTTTGTCAGGGGGCGCGATAACTGAAGCTTTCTTT. Protein: CASSLSGGAITEAFF.